A single T cell receptor beta chain is shown here with its context. The table lists this clone with a count of one. No cognate antigen has been identified for it. Nothing much larger sits one base from this clone, and base qualities are not available. The CDR3 sequence holds 14 residues, the cysteine and phenylalanine included. CDR3 DNA is the only sequence kept; it has 42 bases, read in frame from the first base. Trimming takes 4 bases from V and 4 bases from J, and the germline ends sit 11 bases apart. CDR1 and CDR2, per the germline V gene, are SGHRS and YFSETQ. This sample is part of a study of PD-1 blockade in mismatch repair-deficient tumors (dated by TCRdb to about 2017). With respect to the entire study: Between late 2013 and 2016, the trial enrolled 86 consecutive patients with around 11 types of mismatch repair-deficient cancer, all of whom had received prior treatment and were progressing. Deep sequencing of TCR CDR3 regions was used to track tumor-associated T cell clones in peripheral blood of patients responding to PD-1 blockade.

Results the study describes overall, beyond this receptor: Tumor-resident clones, often undetectable in blood before treatment, expanded rapidly after pembrolizumab and then contracted, generally before radiologic responses.

Library preparation used the immunoSEQ multiplex PCR assay. Entries here come from immuneACCESS through TCRdb and include only in-frame sequences with V and J called. Some clones fail to appear in such tables; in the studies checked, an unresolved V gene covers under half of the shortfall, and the cause of the remainder is unknown. The sample data list 30,000 to 45,000 clones, and more than 75% of these were observed just once. The ten biggest clones cover under 5% of the sample. Mismatch repair deficiency in every enrolled patient was established by polymerase chain reaction or immunohistochemistry. Three patients who responded to pembrolizumab therapy underwent TCR sequencing. In the phase II trial, pembrolizumab PD-1 blockade was tested prospectively in advanced mismatch repair-deficient cancers, no matter which tissue of origin the cancers came from. Peripheral blood T cell samples were gathered serially, both before PD-1 blockade started and at multiple time points afterward. Blood sampling times were reported as weeks after the first pembrolizumab dose.

The receptor chain draws on TRBV5-1 and TRBJ1-4, with the D segment identity uncertain. The sample consisted of peripheral blood, taken less than 95 weeks after starting pembrolizumab. The sequence derives from an adult with mismatch repair-deficient cancer. For the CDR3, the sequence is CASSKDGINEKLFF. In nucleotide form, the sequence is TGCGCCAGCAGCAAGGACGGTATTAATGAAAAACTGTTTTTT.